A selection of T cell receptor beta chains follows, all from one sample in a study of CD8+CD57+ T cells in acquired aplastic anemia. TCRdb fed the reads into MiXCR, producing one record per CDR3 protein. The sample yields some 130,000 distinct CDR3 sequences, 40% to 45% seen once. The sample was sorted CD4+, CD8+, or CD8+CD57+ T cells (not recorded which) from PBMCs. These receptors came from a human donor in good health, serving as a control. Each CDR3 is given with its conserved first and last residue. Each record gives: J gene, clone size, D gene, V gene, CDR3 protein, CDR3 DNA. A D gene is named only where the DNA matches it firmly. Clone sizes are given selectively: once, few, many, or a class where the clone is expanded.

TRBJ1-2 | many | . | TRBV3-1 | CASSQYSGHGYTF | TGTGCCAGCAGCCAATATTCGGGCCATGGCTACACCTTC
TRBJ1-6 | many | . | TRBV6-1 | CASGGTNNSPLHF | TGTGCCAGCGGGGGGACAAACAATTCACCCCTCCACTTT
TRBJ2-7 | . | TRBD1 | TRBV5-1 | CASSLGTGIYEQYF | TGCGCCAGCAGCCTGGGGACAGGGATCTACGAGCAGTACTTC
TRBJ2-5 | few | TRBD1 | TRBV2 | CASSGQGSLKETQYF | TGTGCCAGCAGCGGACAGGGTTCCCTGAAAGAGACCCAGTACTTC
TRBJ2-7 | many | . | TRBV4-1 | CASSQEGHPISYEQYF | TGCGCCAGCAGCCAAGAGGGACACCCCATCTCCTACGAGCAGTACTTC
TRBJ1-2 | few | . | TRBV30 | CAWSLPRANYGYTF | TGTGCCTGGAGCCTTCCCAGAGCTAACTATGGCTACACCTTC
TRBJ2-1 | many | TRBD1 | TRBV20-1 | CSAFPGQGYEQFF | TGCAGTGCCTTTCCGGGACAGGGTTACGAGCAGTTCTTC
TRBJ2-6 | many | . | TRBV12-3/TRBV12-4 | CASRPQPRSGANVLTF | TGTGCCAGCAGACCACAGCCCCGCTCTGGGGCCAACGTCCTGACTTTC
TRBJ2-1 | . | . | TRBV24-1 | CATTKQDGEQFF | TGTGCCACCACCAAACAAGACGGTGAGCAGTTCTTC
TRBJ1-5 | few | . | TRBV19 | CASSTSDSSNQPQHF | TGTGCCAGTAGTACGTCGGACAGTAGCAATCAGCCCCAGCATTTT
TRBJ1-2 | many | TRBD1 | TRBV20-1 | CSAPDRGSYGYTF | TGCAGTGCTCCCGACAGGGGTAGCTATGGCTACACCTTC
TRBJ1-5 | many | TRBD1 | TRBV5-5 | CASSWTGGNQPQHF | TGTGCCAGCAGCTGGACAGGGGGGAATCAGCCCCAGCATTTT
TRBJ1-4 | many | . | TRBV5-1 | CASSRISATNEKLFF | TGCGCCAGCAGCCGCATCAGTGCAACTAATGAAAAACTGTTTTTT
TRBJ1-1 | . | . | TRBV15 | CATKQGKNTEAFF | TGTGCCACCAAGCAGGGCAAGAACACTGAAGCTTTCTTT
TRBJ2-7 | . | . | TRBV19 | CASSKERGRDYEQYF | TGTGCCAGTAGCAAGGAGAGGGGGAGAGACTACGAGCAGTACTTC
TRBJ2-5 | . | TRBD2 | TRBV29-1 | CSVWGGVGTQYF | TGCAGCGTCTGGGGGGGGGTCGGGACCCAGTACTTC